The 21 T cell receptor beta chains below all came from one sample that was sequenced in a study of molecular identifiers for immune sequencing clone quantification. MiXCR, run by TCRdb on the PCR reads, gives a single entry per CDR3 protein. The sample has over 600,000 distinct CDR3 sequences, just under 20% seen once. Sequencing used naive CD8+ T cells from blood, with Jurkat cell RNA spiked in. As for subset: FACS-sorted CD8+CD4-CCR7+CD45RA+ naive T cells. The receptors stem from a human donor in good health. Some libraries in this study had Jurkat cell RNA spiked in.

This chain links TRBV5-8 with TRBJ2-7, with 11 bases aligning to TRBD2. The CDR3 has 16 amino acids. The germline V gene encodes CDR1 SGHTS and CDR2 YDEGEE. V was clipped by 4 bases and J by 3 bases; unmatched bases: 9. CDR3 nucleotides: TGTGCCAGCAGCCCCATCCGACTAGCGGGAAACTACGAGCAGTACTTC. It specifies CASSPIRLAGNYEQYF.

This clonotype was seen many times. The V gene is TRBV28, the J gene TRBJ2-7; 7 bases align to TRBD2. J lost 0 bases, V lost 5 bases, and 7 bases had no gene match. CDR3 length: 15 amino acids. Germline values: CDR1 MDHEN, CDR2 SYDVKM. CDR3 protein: CASSALRESSYEQYF. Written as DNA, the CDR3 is TGTGCCAGCAGTGCCCTGCGGGAGAGCTCCTACGAGCAGTACTTC.

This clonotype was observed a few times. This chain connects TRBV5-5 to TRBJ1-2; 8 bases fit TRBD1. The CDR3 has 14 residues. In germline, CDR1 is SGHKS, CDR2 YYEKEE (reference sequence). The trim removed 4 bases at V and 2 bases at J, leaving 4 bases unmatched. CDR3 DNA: TGTGCCAGCAGCACGGGACAGGCAAACTATGGCTACACCTTC. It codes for CASSTGQANYGYTF.

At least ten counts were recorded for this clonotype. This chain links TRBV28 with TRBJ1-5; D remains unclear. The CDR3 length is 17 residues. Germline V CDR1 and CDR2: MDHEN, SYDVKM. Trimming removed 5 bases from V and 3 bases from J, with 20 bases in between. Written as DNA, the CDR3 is TGTGCCAGCAGTCCGGCCGGTTACAGAGCCGACAATCAGCCCCAGCATTTT. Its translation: CASSPAGYRADNQPQHF.

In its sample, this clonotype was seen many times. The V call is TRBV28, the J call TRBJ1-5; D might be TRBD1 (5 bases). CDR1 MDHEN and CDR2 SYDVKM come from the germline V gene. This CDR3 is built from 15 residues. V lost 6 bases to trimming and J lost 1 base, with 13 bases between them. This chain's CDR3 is CASSLGGLSNQPQHF. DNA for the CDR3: TGTGCCAGCAGCTTGGGGGGGTTGAGCAATCAGCCCCAGCATTTT.

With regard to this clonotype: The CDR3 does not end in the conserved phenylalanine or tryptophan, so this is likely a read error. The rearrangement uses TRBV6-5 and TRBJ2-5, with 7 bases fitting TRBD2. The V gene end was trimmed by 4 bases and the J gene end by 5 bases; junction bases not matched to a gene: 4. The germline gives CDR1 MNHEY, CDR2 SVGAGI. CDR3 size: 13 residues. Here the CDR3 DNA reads TGTGCCAGCAGTTCGACTAGCTACGAGACCCAGTACTCC. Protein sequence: CASSSTSYETQYS.

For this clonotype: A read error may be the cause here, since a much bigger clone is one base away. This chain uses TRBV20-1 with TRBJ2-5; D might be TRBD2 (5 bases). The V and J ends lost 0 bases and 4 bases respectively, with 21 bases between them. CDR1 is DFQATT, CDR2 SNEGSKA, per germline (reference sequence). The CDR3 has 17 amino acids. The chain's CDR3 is CSARDQRLALYRETQYF. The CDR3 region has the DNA TGCAGTGCTAGAGATCAAAGGCTAGCTTTATACCGAGAGACCCAGTACTTC.

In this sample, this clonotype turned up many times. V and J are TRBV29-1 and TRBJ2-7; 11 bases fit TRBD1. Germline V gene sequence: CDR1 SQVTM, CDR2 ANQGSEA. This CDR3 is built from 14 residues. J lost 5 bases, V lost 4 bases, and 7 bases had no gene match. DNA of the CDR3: TGCAGCGTTGCCGGACAGGGGGCTCGTAACGAGCAGTACTTC. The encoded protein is CSVAGQGARNEQYF.

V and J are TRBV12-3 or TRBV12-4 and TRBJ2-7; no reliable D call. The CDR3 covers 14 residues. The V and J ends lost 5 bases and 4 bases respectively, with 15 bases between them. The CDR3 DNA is TGTGCCAGCAGTCACTCCCTTATAGGATACGAGCAGTACTTC. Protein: CASSHSLIGYEQYF.

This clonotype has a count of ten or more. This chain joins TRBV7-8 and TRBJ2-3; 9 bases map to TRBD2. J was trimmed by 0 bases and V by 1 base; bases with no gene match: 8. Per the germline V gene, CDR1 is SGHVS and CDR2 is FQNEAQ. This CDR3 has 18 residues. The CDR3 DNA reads TGTGCCAGCAGCTTAGTTTCGGCTAGCGGGGATAGCACAGATACGCAGTATTTT. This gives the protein CASSLVSASGDSTDTQYF.

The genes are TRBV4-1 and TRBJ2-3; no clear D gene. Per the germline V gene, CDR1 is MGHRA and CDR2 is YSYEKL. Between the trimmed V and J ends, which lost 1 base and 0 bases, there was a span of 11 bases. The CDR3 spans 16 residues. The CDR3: CASSQVVSLSTDTQYF. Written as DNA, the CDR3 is TGCGCCAGCAGCCAAGTTGTCAGCCTTAGCACAGATACGCAGTATTTT.

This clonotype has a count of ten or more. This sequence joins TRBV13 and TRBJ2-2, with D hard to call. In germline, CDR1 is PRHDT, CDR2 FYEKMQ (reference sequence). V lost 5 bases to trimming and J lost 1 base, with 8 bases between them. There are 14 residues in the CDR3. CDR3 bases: TGTGCCAGCAGCGCCCTAGGGAACACCGGGGAGCTGTTTTTT. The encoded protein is CASSALGNTGELFF.

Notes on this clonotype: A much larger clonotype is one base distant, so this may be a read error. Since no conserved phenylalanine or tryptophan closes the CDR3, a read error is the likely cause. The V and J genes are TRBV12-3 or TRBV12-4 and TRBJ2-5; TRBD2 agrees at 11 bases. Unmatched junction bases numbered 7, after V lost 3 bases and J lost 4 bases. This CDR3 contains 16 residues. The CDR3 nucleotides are TGTGCCAGCAGTTTCCCTAGCGGGGGGCCCGGAGAGACCCAGTACTCC. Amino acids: CASSFPSGGPGETQYS.

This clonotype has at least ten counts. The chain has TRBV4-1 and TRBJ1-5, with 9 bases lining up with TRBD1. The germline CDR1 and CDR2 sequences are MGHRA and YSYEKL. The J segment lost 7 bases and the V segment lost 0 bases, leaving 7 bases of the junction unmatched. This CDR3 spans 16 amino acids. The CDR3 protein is CASSQDTGQGKQPQHF. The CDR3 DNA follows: TGCGCCAGCAGCCAAGACACGGGACAGGGAAAACAGCCCCAGCATTTT.

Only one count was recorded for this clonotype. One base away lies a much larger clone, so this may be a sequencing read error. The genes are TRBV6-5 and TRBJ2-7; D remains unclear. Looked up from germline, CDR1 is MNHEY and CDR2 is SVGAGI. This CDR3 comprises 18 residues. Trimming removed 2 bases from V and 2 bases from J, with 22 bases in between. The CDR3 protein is CASSYVGVSRRVTYEQYF. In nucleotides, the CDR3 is TGTGCCAGCAGTTACGTGGGTGTAAGTAGACGGGTGACCTACGAGCAGTACTTC.

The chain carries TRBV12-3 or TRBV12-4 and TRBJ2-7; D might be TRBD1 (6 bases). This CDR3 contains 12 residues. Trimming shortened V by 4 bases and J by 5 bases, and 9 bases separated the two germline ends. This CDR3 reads CASSSGVNEQYF. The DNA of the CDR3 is TGTGCCAGCAGTTCAGGGGTGAACGAGCAGTACTTC.

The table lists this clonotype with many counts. CDR3 region: CASSLAVRYTEAFF. CDR3 sequence (DNA): TGTGCCAGCAGTTTAGCAGTCCGGTACACTGAAGCTTTCTTT. The chain combines TRBV12-3 or TRBV12-4 with TRBJ1-1; no definite D call. Trimming removed 0 bases from V and 3 bases from J, with 8 bases in between. The CDR3 is 14 amino acids.

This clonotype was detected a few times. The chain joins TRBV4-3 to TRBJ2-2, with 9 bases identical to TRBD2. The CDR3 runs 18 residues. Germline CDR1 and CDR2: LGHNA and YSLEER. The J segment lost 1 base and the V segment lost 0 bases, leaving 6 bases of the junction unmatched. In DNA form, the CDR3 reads TGCGCCAGCAGCCAAGATTTTAGCGGGGGAATGAACACCGGGGAGCTGTTTTTT. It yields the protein CASSQDFSGGMNTGELFF.

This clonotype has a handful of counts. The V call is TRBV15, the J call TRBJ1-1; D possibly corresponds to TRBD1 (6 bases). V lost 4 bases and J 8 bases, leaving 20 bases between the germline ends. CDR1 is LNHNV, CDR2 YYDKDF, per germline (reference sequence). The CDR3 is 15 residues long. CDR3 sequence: CATSMEGGGEGEAFF. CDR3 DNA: TGTGCCACCAGCATGGAGGGGGGGGGAGAAGGGGAAGCTTTCTTT.

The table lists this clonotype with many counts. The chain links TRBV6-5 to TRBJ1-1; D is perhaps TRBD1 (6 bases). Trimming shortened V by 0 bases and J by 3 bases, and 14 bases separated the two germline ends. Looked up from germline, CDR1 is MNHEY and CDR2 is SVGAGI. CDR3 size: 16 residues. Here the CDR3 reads CASSYSPQGMDTEAFF. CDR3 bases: TGTGCCAGCAGTTACTCGCCGCAGGGGATGGACACTGAAGCTTTCTTT.

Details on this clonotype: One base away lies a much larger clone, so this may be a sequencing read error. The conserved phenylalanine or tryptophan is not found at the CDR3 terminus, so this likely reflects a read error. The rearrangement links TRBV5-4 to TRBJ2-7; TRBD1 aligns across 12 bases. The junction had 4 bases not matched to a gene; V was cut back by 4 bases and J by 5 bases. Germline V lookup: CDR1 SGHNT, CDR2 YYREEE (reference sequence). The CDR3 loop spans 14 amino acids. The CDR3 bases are TGTGCCAGCAGCACCGGGACAGGGGGCGACGAGCAGTACCTC. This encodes CASSTGTGGDEQYL.